This T cell receptor beta chain came from a study of blood T cell repertoires in COVID-19. Profiled with immunoSEQ multiplex PCR; TCRdb holds only in-frame clones, not every one. The sample lists approximately 310,000 clones; 80% to 90% were seen once. Recovery meant two consecutive negative NP/OP PCR tests, professional clearance, or resolved symptoms. Germline-derived CDR1 and CDR2 are ENHRY and SYGVKD. This CDR3 is built from 13 residues. Trimming stripped 4 bases from V and 10 bases from J, with 14 bases between. Sequenced input: PBMCs or T cells enriched from blood (not recorded which). This clonotype was sampled from a man in his thirties or forties who had recovered from COVID-19. The V call is TRBV10-3, the J call TRBJ2-1, with a possible D match to TRBD2 (5 bases). This chain's CDR3 is CAISARSQREQFF. DNA of the CDR3: TGTGCCATCAGTGCGCGGTCCCAGCGGGAGCAGTTCTTC.